Listed here are 4 T cell receptor beta chains from one sample, sequenced in a study of blood T cell repertoires in COVID-19. Clones were read by immunoSEQ multiplex PCR, and TCRdb kept only the in-frame ones, dropping some. The sample lists approximately 100,000 clones, approximately 80% occurring once. The sample comprised peripheral blood. The receptors come from a woman older than 75 with active or convalescent COVID-19.

Concerning this clone itself: This same CDR3 is encoded by further DNA sequences in the sample. The J gene is TRBJ2-2, the V gene TRBV4-2, with D possibly matching TRBD2 (5 bases). The CDR3 spans 15 residues. V was shortened by 0 bases and J by 6 bases, with 11 bases between the two germline ends. CDR1 and CDR2 (germline): LGHNA, YNFKEQ. Here the CDR3 reads CASSQDLLASGELFF. Written as DNA, the CDR3 is TGTGCCAGCAGCCAAGATCTGTTAGCGTCCGGGGAGCTGTTTTTT.

This chain links TRBV5-1 with TRBJ2-7, with D possibly being TRBD1 (5 bases). CDR1 is SGHRS and CDR2 is YFSETQ in the germline V gene. There are 13 residues in the CDR3. With 3 bases removed from V and 3 bases from J, the gap between germline ends came to 10 bases. In nucleotides, the CDR3 is TGCGCCAGCAGCTCAGAGGACAACTACGAGCAGTACTTC. Translation gives CASSSEDNYEQYF.

A few counts support this clone. The genes are TRBV30 and TRBJ2-2; 9 bases are a match to TRBD1. This CDR3 spans 15 amino acids. After removal of 1 base from V and 3 bases from J, the junction contained 3 bases not matched to a gene. Germline CDR1 is GTSNPN and CDR2 is SVGIG (reference sequence). DNA of the CDR3: TGTGCCTGGAGTGCGGGACAGGGATACACCGGGGAGCTGTTTTTT. Residues: CAWSAGQGYTGELFF.

The rearrangement links TRBV9 to TRBJ1-2, with D tentatively TRBD1 (5 bases). The V gene's germline CDR1 is SGDLS and CDR2 YYNGEE. The V end lost 6 bases, the J end lost 4 bases, and 16 bases lay between the germline ends. The CDR3 runs to 14 residues. CDR3 coding DNA: TGTGCCAGCACTACCCAAGGGGCGACCTATGGCTACACCTTC. Its protein product is CASTTQGATYGYTF.